The clone carrying this T cell receptor beta chain showed up many times. Its specificity is not known. The sample is drawn from a study of CD8 T cells in ankylosing spondylitis. Each CDR3 protein gets one entry after TCRdb re-called the 5' RACE reads with MiXCR. In the table there are about 160,000 distinct CDR3 sequences, approximately 20% of which are singletons. The study, taken as a whole, reports: From matched ankylosing spondylitis synovial fluid, disease-linked clones were reportedly recovered at significantly enriched levels.

The sequenced sample consisted of blood, either unsorted or a sorted T cell fraction (not recorded which). The TCR sequence derives from a male donor with ankylosing spondylitis or in good health (not recorded which).

For the CDR3, the DNA is TGCGCCAGCAGCCACCGGACTGTTCAAGAGACCCAGTACTTC. Its protein is CASSHRTVQETQYF. The chain combines TRBV5-1 with TRBJ2-5; D might be TRBD2 (5 bases). CDR1 is SGHRS and CDR2 is YFSETQ in the germline V gene. Trimming took off 4 bases at V and 2 bases at J, with 12 bases between the two ends. The CDR3 loop spans 14 amino acids. Filled out from reference TRBV5-1 and TRBJ2-5, the complete variable domain reads KAGVTQTPRYLIKTRGQQVTLSCSPISGHRSVSWYQQTPGQGLQFLFEYFSETQRNKGNFPGRFSGRQFSNSRSEMNVSTLELGDSALYLCASSHRTVQETQYFGPGTRLLVL.